The entry below gives a single T cell receptor beta chain sequence along with its context. This sample stems from a study of blood T cell repertoires in COVID-19. In the study overall: Specimens from acute and convalescent COVID-19 originated in the United States, Italy and Spain. The cDNA or gDNA used as material had been derived from T cells, B-cell-depleted T cells, or PBMCs.

Authors' methods: From reference gene primer amplification, estimates of nucleated cell counts were derived. Sequencing was performed with immunoSEQ multiplex PCR; in TCRdb, only in-frame clones are kept and a portion is missing. V, J and clone size were drawn from that table, and D and trimming were deduced from the DNA. The data show more than 200,000 clones, around 81% seen once. The CDR3 sequence is 15 residues long. V lost 0 bases, J lost 7 bases, and 16 bases lay in between. From germline, CDR1 is SGHDN and CDR2 FVKESK. The V and J genes are TRBV14 and TRBJ2-7; tentatively, D is TRBD1 (5 bases). The TCR sequence derives from a man in his fifties with active or convalescent COVID-19. Input material: peripheral blood. The chain's CDR3 is CASSQDRGAPLEQYF. Written as DNA, the CDR3 is TGTGCCAGCAGCCAAGACCGTGGGGCCCCATTGGAGCAGTACTTC.